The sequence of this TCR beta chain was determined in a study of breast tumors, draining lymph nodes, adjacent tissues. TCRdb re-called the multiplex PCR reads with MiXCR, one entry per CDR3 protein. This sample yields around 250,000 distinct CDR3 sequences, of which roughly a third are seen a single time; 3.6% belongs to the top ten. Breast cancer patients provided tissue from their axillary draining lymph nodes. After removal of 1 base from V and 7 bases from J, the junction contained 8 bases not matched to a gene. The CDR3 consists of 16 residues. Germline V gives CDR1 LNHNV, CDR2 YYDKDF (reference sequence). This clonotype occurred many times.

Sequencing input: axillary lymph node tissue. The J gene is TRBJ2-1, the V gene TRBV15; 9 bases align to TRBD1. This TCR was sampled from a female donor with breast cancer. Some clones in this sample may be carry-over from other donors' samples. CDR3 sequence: CATSRAGTGRTNEQFF. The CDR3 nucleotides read TGTGCCACCAGCAGAGCAGGGACAGGGAGAACGAATGAGCAGTTCTTC.